This TCR beta chain stems from a study of T cell responses to AZD1222 COVID-19 vaccine. Generated by immunoSEQ multiplex PCR, the TCRdb table keeps only in-frame clones and is missing some. The data contain roughly 200,000 clones, over 80% of them singletons. To note about this clone: Its antigen is undetermined.

The CDR3 consists of 16 residues. In germline, CDR1 is SGHNT, CDR2 YYREEE (reference sequence). The V end was cut by 0 bases, the J end by 0 bases, with 13 bases between. Study-wide results and limits: Donors were mostly white British, more females; clonal diversity possibly underestimated. With two AZD1222 doses given, Spike-specific TCR breadth and depth both rose. Baseline seropositives among AZD1222 recipients totaled only five to seven.

The receptor's source is an adult who received the MenACWY meningococcal vaccine as a control. V usage is TRBV5-4 and J usage is TRBJ2-7, with a tentative D call TRBD1 (6 bases). This sample comprised peripheral blood, obtained 28 days after the second dose of the MenACWY control vaccine. CDR3 loop: CASSLDRASSSYEQYF. DNA for the CDR3: TGTGCCAGCAGCTTGGACAGGGCCTCAAGCTCCTACGAGCAGTACTTC.